Below, 10 T cell receptor beta chains from the same sample are listed, as sequenced in a study of molecular identifiers for immune sequencing clone quantification. TCRdb reprocessed the PCR reads via MiXCR and lists one record per CDR3 protein. The sample shows some 680,000 distinct CDR3 sequences, 25% of them seen only once. Sequenced material: naive CD8+ T cells from blood, with Jurkat cell RNA spiked in. Subset indicated: FACS-sorted CD8+CD4-CCR7+CD45RA+ naive T cells. These receptors came from a human donor in good health. Some libraries in this study had Jurkat cell RNA spiked in.

About this clonotype: Given a much more abundant clone one base away, this may be a read error. The chain joins TRBV6-1 to TRBJ2-3, with 8 bases lining up with TRBD2. The CDR3 is 14 amino acids. From germline, CDR1 is MNHNS and CDR2 SASEGT. With 4 bases clipped from V and 4 bases from J, the junction kept 4 bases outside the gene matches. The CDR3 here is CASSGRGVADTQYF. The DNA for the CDR3 is TGTGCCAGCAGTGGGCGGGGGGTGGCAGATACGCAGTATTTT.

In this sample, this clonotype turned up many times. The chain carries TRBV14 and TRBJ2-5, with TRBD1 matching over 7 bases. CDR1 and CDR2 from the germline V gene are SGHDN and FVKESK. V lost 4 bases to trimming and J lost 5 bases; unmatched junction nucleotides: 7. The CDR3 has 14 residues. Written as DNA, the CDR3 is TGTGCCAGCAGCCCATACAGGGGTACCGAGACCCAGTACTTC. Its translation: CASSPYRGTETQYF.

The chain carries TRBV27 and TRBJ2-7; D not resolved. Trimming pared 6 bases from V and 5 bases from J, leaving 14 bases between. This CDR3 has 13 amino acids. Germline CDR1 reads MNHEY; CDR2 reads SMNVEV (reference sequence). CDR3 DNA sequence: TGTGCCAGCAGCAACACCCCCCGGCACGAGCAGTACTTC. Its translation: CASSNTPRHEQYF.

This clonotype was seen repeatedly, ten times or more. The V call is TRBV28, the J call TRBJ1-2; D call uncertain. The germline V gene encodes CDR1 MDHEN and CDR2 SYDVKM. This CDR3 has 15 residues. Trimming took 7 bases from V and 4 from J, leaving 19 bases between them. The CDR3 reads CASTGSPTASYGYTF. In DNA form, the CDR3 reads TGTGCCAGCACCGGCTCGCCAACAGCTAGCTATGGCTACACCTTC.

In its sample, this clonotype was seen a few times. The chain joins TRBV30 to TRBJ2-1; tentatively, D is TRBD2 (6 bases). Between the trimmed V and J ends, which lost 8 bases and 7 bases, there was a span of 18 bases. Germline-derived CDR1 and CDR2 are GTSNPN and SVGIG (reference sequence). The CDR3 spans 13 residues. The CDR3 reads CAGDGTPKNEQFF. The CDR3 nucleotides read TGTGCCGGGGACGGGACTCCTAAAAATGAGCAGTTCTTC.

This clonotype was recorded at least ten times. CDR3 protein: CASSSGWEQYF. CDR3 in DNA: TGTGCCAGCAGTTCGGGGTGGGAGCAGTACTTC. The genes are TRBV28 and TRBJ2-7, with TRBD2 as a possible D gene (5 bases). V was clipped by 4 bases and J by 7 bases, with 8 bases between them. Germline CDR1 is MDHEN and CDR2 is SYDVKM. This CDR3 region has 11 residues.

A few counts support this clonotype. The J gene is TRBJ2-7, the V gene TRBV7-9; 8 bases are shared with TRBD1. This CDR3 has 15 residues. In germline, CDR1 is SEHNR, CDR2 FQNEAQ (reference sequence). J was trimmed by 3 bases and V by 5 bases; bases with no gene match: 9. CDR3 amino acids: CASSKRQGPIYEQYF. The CDR3 nucleotides read TGTGCCAGCAGCAAGCGACAGGGGCCCATCTACGAGCAGTACTTC.

Only a few counts were recorded for this clonotype. This chain links TRBV3-1 with TRBJ2-7, with a possible D match to TRBD2 (5 bases). The CDR3 totals 16 residues. Germline V gene data show CDR1 as LGHDT and CDR2 as YNNKEL (reference sequence). Trimming stripped 3 bases from V and 3 bases from J, with 18 bases between. The CDR3 spells CASSHDQGLAFYEQYF. CDR3 in DNA: TGTGCCAGCAGCCATGATCAAGGGCTAGCCTTCTACGAGCAGTACTTC.

This clonotype was seen only a few times. This chain joins TRBV10-3 and TRBJ1-5; no reliable D call. V dropped 0 bases and J dropped 0 bases, with 15 bases sitting between them. CDR3 size: 18 residues. The V gene's germline CDR1 is ENHRY and CDR2 SYGVKD. CDR3 region: CAISESRESMYSNQPQHF. The CDR3 DNA follows: TGTGCCATCAGTGAGTCGCGGGAATCGATGTATAGCAATCAGCCCCAGCATTTT.

The V call is TRBV4-3, the J call TRBJ2-2; D remains unclear. Germline loops: CDR1 LGHNA, CDR2 YSLEER. Trimming pared 0 bases from V and 3 bases from J, leaving 17 bases between. CDR3 size: 18 residues. The CDR3 nucleotides read TGCGCCAGCAGCCAAGATGGGGTATACCACCCCGACACCGGGGAGCTGTTTTTT. Residues: CASSQDGVYHPDTGELFF.